The source of this T cell receptor (beta chain) is a study of identical twins. One entry per CDR3 protein, called by TCRdb with MiXCR from the 5' RACE reads. The sample has roughly 260,000 distinct CDR3 sequences; about an eighth are singletons. V gave up 2 bases and J gave up 1 base; unmatched junction bases: 5. Per the germline V gene, CDR1 is SGHRS and CDR2 is YFSETQ. The CDR3 has 15 residues. There are many counts of this clonotype. What it binds is unknown. Study-level findings and limits: Insertions ran lower in abundant cord blood beta clonotypes, though not in memory repertoires.

This TCR derives from a woman under 30 in good health. Sequencing was performed on memory (CD45RO+) T cells sorted from blood. This rearrangement joins TRBV5-1 to TRBJ1-1; 7 bases map to TRBD1. The CDR3, as DNA: TGCGCCAGCAGCTTAAACAGGGGACCGAACACTGAAGCTTTCTTT. Translation: CASSLNRGPNTEAFF.